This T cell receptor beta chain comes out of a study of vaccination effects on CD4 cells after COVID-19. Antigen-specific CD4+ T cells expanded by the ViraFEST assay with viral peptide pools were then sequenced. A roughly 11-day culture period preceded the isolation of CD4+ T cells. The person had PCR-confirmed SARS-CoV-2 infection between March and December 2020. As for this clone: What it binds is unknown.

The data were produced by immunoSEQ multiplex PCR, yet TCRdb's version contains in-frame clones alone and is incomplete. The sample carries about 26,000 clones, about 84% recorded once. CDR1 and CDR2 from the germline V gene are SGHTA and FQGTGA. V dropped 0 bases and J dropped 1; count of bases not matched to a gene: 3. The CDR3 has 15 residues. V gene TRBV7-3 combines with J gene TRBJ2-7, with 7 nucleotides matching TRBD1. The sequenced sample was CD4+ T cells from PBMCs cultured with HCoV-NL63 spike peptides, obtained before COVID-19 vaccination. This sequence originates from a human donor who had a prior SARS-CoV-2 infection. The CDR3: CASSLTAGGSYEQYF. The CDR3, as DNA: TGTGCCAGCAGCTTAACGGCAGGGGGTTCCTACGAGCAGTACTTC. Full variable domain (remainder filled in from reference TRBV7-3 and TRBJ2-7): GAGVSQTPSNKVTEKGKYVELRCDPISGHTALYWYRQSLGQGPEFLIYFQGTGAADDSGLPNDRFFAVRPEGSVSTLKIQRTERGDSAVYLCASSLTAGGSYEQYFGPGTRLTVT.